This is a list of T cell receptor beta chains from one sample in a study of T cell responses to AZD1222 COVID-19 vaccine. Only in-frame clones appear in the TCRdb table, and some are missing; sequencing was by immunoSEQ multiplex PCR. The table records around 270,000 clones, 90% to 95% of them present only once. Source: peripheral blood, taken 28 days after the second AZD1222 dose. The receptors stem from an adult who received the AZD1222 COVID-19 vaccine. The CDR3 runs from the conserved cysteine through the conserved F or W. A D gene is named only where the DNA matches it firmly. Size tells how often a clone was seen (once, few, many) or the class of an expanded clone, and some rows leave it out.

j_gene: TRBJ2-7
d_gene: TRBD2
abundance: .
v_gene: TRBV3-1/TRBV3-2
CDR3aa: CASSPRSLAGGRQYF
CDR3nt: TGTGCCAGCAGCCCAAGAAGTCTAGCGGGAGGGCGGCAGTACTTC

j_gene: TRBJ1-4
d_gene: .
abundance: .
v_gene: TRBV28
CDR3aa: CASTIYPGGNEKLFF
CDR3nt: TGTGCCAGCACCATATACCCGGGTGGGAATGAAAAACTGTTTTTT

j_gene: TRBJ2-1
d_gene: TRBD2
abundance: .
v_gene: TRBV7-9
CDR3aa: CASTGGRLPSNEQFF
CDR3nt: TGTGCCAGCACGGGGGGGCGGCTTCCTTCCAATGAGCAGTTCTTC

j_gene: TRBJ2-7
d_gene: TRBD2
abundance: once
v_gene: TRBV5-1
CDR3aa: CASRLLSGTAEEQYF
CDR3nt: TGCGCCAGCAGACTCCTAAGCGGGACCGCGGAAGAGCAGTACTTC

j_gene: TRBJ1-2
d_gene: .
abundance: .
v_gene: TRBV25-1
CDR3aa: CASSIKAHYGYTF
CDR3nt: TGTGCCAGCAGTATAAAGGCCCACTATGGCTACACCTTC

j_gene: TRBJ1-1
d_gene: .
abundance: once
v_gene: TRBV5-1
CDR3aa: CASSLAVGTVPAFF
CDR3nt: TGCGCCAGCAGCTTGGCCGTGGGGACCGTTCCTGCTTTCTTT

j_gene: TRBJ1-1
d_gene: .
abundance: .
v_gene: TRBV5-4
CDR3aa: CASSLAVQRRNTEAFF
CDR3nt: TGTGCCAGCAGCTTGGCCGTACAACGGAGAAACACTGAAGCTTTCTTT

j_gene: TRBJ1-1
d_gene: TRBD1
abundance: .
v_gene: TRBV2
CDR3aa: CASSRQGAGGTEAFF
CDR3nt: TGTGCCAGCAGTCGACAGGGGGCCGGTGGGACTGAAGCTTTCTTT

j_gene: TRBJ1-1
d_gene: TRBD1
abundance: .
v_gene: TRBV28
CDR3aa: CASSLWGRGEAFF
CDR3nt: TGTGCCAGCAGTTTATGGGGCAGGGGGGAAGCTTTCTTT

j_gene: TRBJ2-7
d_gene: .
abundance: .
v_gene: TRBV5-1
CDR3aa: CASSEVREQYF
CDR3nt: TGCGCCAGCAGTGAAGTGAGAGAGCAGTACTTC

j_gene: TRBJ2-3
d_gene: .
abundance: few
v_gene: TRBV7-9
CDR3aa: CASSPFSLTDTQYF
CDR3nt: TGTGCCAGCAGCCCTTTCTCTTTAACAGATACGCAGTATTTT

j_gene: TRBJ2-7
d_gene: TRBD1
abundance: .
v_gene: TRBV4-3
CDR3aa: CASSPPGGRSFYEQYF
CDR3nt: TGCGCCAGCAGCCCCCCAGGGGGACGGTCCTTCTACGAGCAGTACTTC

j_gene: TRBJ1-1
d_gene: .
abundance: .
v_gene: TRBV4-1
CDR3aa: CASSQEWNRVDTEAFF
CDR3nt: TGCGCCAGCAGCCAAGAGTGGAACAGGGTCGACACTGAAGCTTTCTTT

j_gene: TRBJ2-7
d_gene: TRBD1
abundance: .
v_gene: TRBV5-1
CDR3aa: CASSLQGQGDYEQYF
CDR3nt: TGCGCCAGCAGCTTGCAGGGACAGGGGGACTACGAGCAGTACTTC

j_gene: TRBJ1-2
d_gene: .
abundance: .
v_gene: TRBV12-3/TRBV12-4
CDR3aa: CASSPQGNYGYTF
CDR3nt: TGTGCCAGCAGTCCGCAGGGAAACTATGGCTACACCTTC

j_gene: TRBJ2-7
d_gene: .
abundance: .
v_gene: TRBV11-3
CDR3aa: CASSFLGRTYEQYF
CDR3nt: TGTGCCAGCAGCTTTCTGGGAAGGACCTACGAGCAGTACTTC

j_gene: TRBJ2-1
d_gene: TRBD2
abundance: .
v_gene: TRBV2
CDR3aa: CASSPPGLAGAKNEQFF
CDR3nt: TGTGCCAGCAGTCCCCCGGGACTAGCGGGAGCGAAGAATGAGCAGTTCTTC

j_gene: TRBJ1-4
d_gene: .
abundance: .
v_gene: TRBV3-1/TRBV3-2
CDR3aa: CASSPRDEKLFF
CDR3nt: TGTGCCAGCAGCCCCAGGGATGAAAAACTGTTTTTT

j_gene: TRBJ1-1
d_gene: .
abundance: .
v_gene: TRBV21-1
CDR3aa: CATRGVDTEAFF
CDR3nt: TGTGCCACCCGAGGGGTGGACACTGAAGCTTTCTTT

j_gene: TRBJ1-4
d_gene: TRBD1
abundance: .
v_gene: TRBV19
CDR3aa: CASRRQGTEVEKLFF
CDR3nt: TGTGCCAGTAGGCGACAGGGGACGGAGGTTGAAAAACTGTTTTTT

j_gene: TRBJ1-5
d_gene: TRBD1
abundance: .
v_gene: TRBV5-1
CDR3aa: CASSPGQTSNQPQHF
CDR3nt: TGCGCCAGCAGCCCGGGACAGACCAGCAATCAGCCCCAGCATTTT

j_gene: TRBJ2-7
d_gene: .
abundance: .
v_gene: TRBV5-1
CDR3aa: CASSLGGRSSYEQYF
CDR3nt: TGCGCCAGCAGCTTGGGGGGCCGTAGCTCCTACGAGCAGTACTTC

j_gene: TRBJ1-6
d_gene: .
abundance: .
v_gene: TRBV20-1
CDR3aa: CSASPGTPEPDPLHF
CDR3nt: TGCAGTGCCAGTCCCGGGACGCCCGAGCCGGACCCCCTCCACTTT

j_gene: TRBJ2-4
d_gene: .
abundance: .
v_gene: TRBV28
CDR3aa: CASSLPGLGKNIQYF
CDR3nt: TGTGCCAGCAGTTTACCGGGACTCGGCAAAAACATTCAGTACTTC

j_gene: TRBJ2-5
d_gene: TRBD2
abundance: once
v_gene: TRBV30
CDR3aa: CAWTSSGRIQYF
CDR3nt: TGTGCCTGGACCTCCTCCGGGAGGATCCAGTACTTC

j_gene: TRBJ2-1
d_gene: .
abundance: .
v_gene: TRBV7-2
CDR3aa: CASSSRSSYNEQFF
CDR3nt: TGTGCCAGCAGCTCCAGAAGCTCCTACAATGAGCAGTTCTTC

j_gene: TRBJ2-7
d_gene: .
abundance: .
v_gene: TRBV10-1
CDR3aa: CASSRHPNEQYF
CDR3nt: TGCGCCAGCAGTCGACATCCCAACGAGCAGTACTTC

j_gene: TRBJ2-3
d_gene: .
abundance: .
v_gene: TRBV19
CDR3aa: CASMRKNTDTQYF
CDR3nt: TGTGCCAGTATGCGAAAAAACACAGATACGCAGTATTTT

j_gene: TRBJ1-2
d_gene: .
abundance: .
v_gene: TRBV3-1/TRBV3-2
CDR3aa: CASSPSHFRDGDYGYTF
CDR3nt: TGTGCCAGCAGCCCTTCCCATTTCCGGGACGGGGACTATGGCTACACCTTC

j_gene: TRBJ2-3
d_gene: .
abundance: .
v_gene: TRBV11-3
CDR3aa: CASSLGLGTDTQYF
CDR3nt: TGTGCCAGCAGCCTGGGCCTCGGCACAGATACGCAGTATTTT

j_gene: TRBJ1-2
d_gene: TRBD1
abundance: .
v_gene: TRBV9
CDR3aa: CASSITDRGEGYTF
CDR3nt: TGTGCCAGCAGCATTACAGACAGGGGTGAAGGCTACACCTTC

j_gene: TRBJ2-3
d_gene: TRBD2
abundance: once
v_gene: TRBV7-8
CDR3aa: CASSRHRLADTTDTQYF
CDR3nt: TGTGCCAGCAGCCGCCACAGACTAGCGGATACTACAGATACGCAGTATTTT

j_gene: TRBJ2-7
d_gene: TRBD2
abundance: .
v_gene: TRBV2
CDR3aa: CASSEGLGTSVSYEQYF
CDR3nt: TGTGCCAGCAGTGAAGGGCTCGGGACTAGCGTCTCCTACGAGCAGTACTTC

j_gene: TRBJ1-3
d_gene: .
abundance: .
v_gene: TRBV11-2
CDR3aa: CASSLAGVHSGNTIYF
CDR3nt: TGTGCCAGCAGCTTGGCAGGGGTTCACTCTGGAAACACCATATATTTT

j_gene: TRBJ2-2
d_gene: .
abundance: .
v_gene: TRBV11-2
CDR3aa: CASSPGHLNTGELFF
CDR3nt: TGTGCCAGCAGCCCGGGACACTTGAACACCGGGGAGCTGTTTTTT

j_gene: TRBJ2-5
d_gene: TRBD1
abundance: .
v_gene: TRBV18
CDR3aa: CASSLSQGAETQYF
CDR3nt: TGTGCCAGCTCACTATCACAGGGGGCCGAGACCCAGTACTTC

j_gene: TRBJ2-7
d_gene: TRBD2
abundance: .
v_gene: TRBV7-6
CDR3aa: CASSSTSGGANEQYF
CDR3nt: TGTGCCAGCAGTTCGACTAGCGGGGGTGCGAACGAGCAGTACTTC

j_gene: TRBJ1-4
d_gene: TRBD1
abundance: .
v_gene: TRBV7-2
CDR3aa: CASSPTAGGANEKLFF
CDR3nt: TGTGCCAGCAGCCCCACGGCAGGGGGCGCTAATGAAAAACTGTTTTTT

j_gene: TRBJ1-5
d_gene: .
abundance: .
v_gene: TRBV7-9
CDR3aa: CASSLAEANQPQHF
CDR3nt: TGTGCCAGCAGCTTAGCAGAGGCGAATCAGCCCCAGCATTTT

j_gene: TRBJ1-1
d_gene: .
abundance: .
v_gene: TRBV28
CDR3aa: CASSLAGALTEAFF
CDR3nt: TGTGCCAGCAGTTTGGCGGGGGCACTTACTGAAGCTTTCTTT

j_gene: TRBJ2-5
d_gene: .
abundance: .
v_gene: TRBV9
CDR3aa: CASSASPTTQETQYF
CDR3nt: TGTGCCAGCAGCGCCTCCCCCACAACTCAAGAGACCCAGTACTTC

j_gene: TRBJ2-5
d_gene: .
abundance: .
v_gene: TRBV25-1
CDR3aa: CASSEGPQETQYF
CDR3nt: TGTGCCAGCAGTGAAGGACCCCAAGAGACCCAGTACTTC

j_gene: TRBJ2-7
d_gene: TRBD1
abundance: few
v_gene: TRBV6-2/TRBV6-3
CDR3aa: CASSSTGVEQYF
CDR3nt: TGTGCCAGCAGTTCCACAGGGGTCGAGCAGTACTTC

j_gene: TRBJ2-3
d_gene: .
abundance: .
v_gene: TRBV2
CDR3aa: CASDRLSPGDTQYF
CDR3nt: TGTGCCAGCGACAGACTATCCCCGGGGGATACGCAGTATTTT

j_gene: TRBJ2-1
d_gene: TRBD1
abundance: .
v_gene: TRBV6-2/TRBV6-3
CDR3aa: CASSPRGARQGANNEQFF
CDR3nt: TGTGCCAGCAGTCCAAGGGGGGCCCGACAGGGGGCGAACAATGAGCAGTTCTTC

j_gene: TRBJ2-3
d_gene: TRBD2
abundance: .
v_gene: TRBV12-3/TRBV12-4
CDR3aa: CASRSGVAYTQYF
CDR3nt: TGTGCCAGCAGAAGCGGGGTGGCGTATACGCAGTATTTT

j_gene: TRBJ1-5
d_gene: .
abundance: .
v_gene: TRBV6-5
CDR3aa: CASSYPENQPQHF
CDR3nt: TGTGCCAGCAGTTACCCAGAAAATCAGCCCCAGCATTTT